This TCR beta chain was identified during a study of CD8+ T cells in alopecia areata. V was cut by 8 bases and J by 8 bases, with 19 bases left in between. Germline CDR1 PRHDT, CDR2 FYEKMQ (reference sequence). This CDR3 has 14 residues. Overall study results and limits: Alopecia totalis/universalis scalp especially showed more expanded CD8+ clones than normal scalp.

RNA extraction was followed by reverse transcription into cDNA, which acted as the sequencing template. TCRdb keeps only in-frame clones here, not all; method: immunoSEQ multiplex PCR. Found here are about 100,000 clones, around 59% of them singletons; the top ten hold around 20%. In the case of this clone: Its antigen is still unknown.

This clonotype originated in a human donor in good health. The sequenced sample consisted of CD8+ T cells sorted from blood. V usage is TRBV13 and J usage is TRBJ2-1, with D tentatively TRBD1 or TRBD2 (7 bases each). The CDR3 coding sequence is TGTGCCAGCTCCTGGGAGGGGGCTAACGATGAGCAGTTCTTC. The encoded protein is CASSWEGANDEQFF.